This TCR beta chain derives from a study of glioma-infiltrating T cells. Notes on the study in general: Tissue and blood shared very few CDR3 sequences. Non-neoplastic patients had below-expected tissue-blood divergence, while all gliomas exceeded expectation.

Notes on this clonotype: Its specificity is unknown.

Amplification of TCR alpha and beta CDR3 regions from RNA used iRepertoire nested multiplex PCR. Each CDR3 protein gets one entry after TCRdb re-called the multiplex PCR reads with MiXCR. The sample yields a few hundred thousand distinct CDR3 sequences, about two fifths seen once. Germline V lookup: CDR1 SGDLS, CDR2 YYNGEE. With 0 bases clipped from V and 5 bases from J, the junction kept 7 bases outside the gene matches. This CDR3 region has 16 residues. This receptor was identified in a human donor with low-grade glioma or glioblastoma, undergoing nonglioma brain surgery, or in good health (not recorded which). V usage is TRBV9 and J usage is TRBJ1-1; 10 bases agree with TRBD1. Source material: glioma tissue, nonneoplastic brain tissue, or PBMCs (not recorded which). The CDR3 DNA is TGTGCCAGCAGCGTAGGGGGGACAGGGGAAAGTACTGAAGCTTTCTTT. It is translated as CASSVGGTGESTEAFF.